This entry lists 19 T cell receptor beta chains sequenced from one sample in a study of blood T cell repertoires in COVID-19. Data came from immunoSEQ multiplex PCR; TCRdb stores just in-frame clones and leaves some out. The sample shows about 35,000 clones, roughly nine tenths of them seen only once. Sequencing input: peripheral blood. The receptors shown here come from a man aged 45-65 years with active COVID-19.

This clone was detected once. The chain combines TRBV11-2 with TRBJ2-5, with a weak D call TRBD2 (6 bases). Germline CDR1 and CDR2: SGHAT and FQNNGV. Between the trimmed V and J ends, which lost 5 bases and 2 bases, there was a span of 15 bases. The CDR3 extends over 15 amino acids. CDR3 amino acids: CASSPPGVGQETQYF. CDR3 nucleotide sequence: TGTGCCAGCAGCCCACCGGGAGTCGGGCAAGAGACCCAGTACTTC. Using reference TRBV11-2 and TRBJ2-5 for the parts outside the CDR3, the full variable domain is EAGVAQSPRYKIIEKRQSVAFWCNPISGHATLYWYQQILGQGPKLLIQFQNNGVVDDSQLPKDRFSAERLKGVDSTLKIQPAKLEDSAVYLCASSPPGVGQETQYFGPGTRLLVL.

V is TRBV7-3 and J is TRBJ2-1, with D unresolved. Trimming stripped 4 bases from V and 0 bases from J, with 4 bases between. In germline, CDR1 is SGHTA, CDR2 FQGTGA. The CDR3 loop spans 13 amino acids. Written as DNA, the CDR3 is TGTGCCAGCAGCTCGGGCTCCTACAATGAGCAGTTCTTC. Its translation is CASSSGSYNEQFF.

V and J are TRBV23-1 and TRBJ1-5, with 8 bases matching TRBD1. TRBV23-1 qualifies as an ORF whose function is uncertain. Trimming at V came to 2 bases and at J to 2 bases, leaving 2 bases not matched to a gene. The CDR3 is 15 residues long. This CDR3 is CASSQPGQGNQPQHF. For the CDR3, the DNA is TGCGCCAGCAGTCAACCGGGACAGGGCAATCAGCCCCAGCATTTT.

J is TRBJ2-7 and V is TRBV10-3; D is perhaps TRBD1 (6 bases). The V end was cut by 7 bases, the J end by 7 bases, with 11 bases between. Germline V gives CDR1 ENHRY, CDR2 SYGVKD. CDR3 length equals 11 residues. Written as DNA, the CDR3 is TGTGCCATCACCGAGGGGGAAGAGCAGTACTTC. As protein: CAITEGEEQYF.

The chain employs TRBV7-2 and TRBJ2-3; the D is unclear. The germline V gene has CDR1 SGHTA and CDR2 FQGNSA. V lost 5 bases, J lost 4 bases, and 10 bases lay in between. The CDR3 has 13 amino acids. CDR3 sequence reads: CASSPLRADTQYF. In DNA form, the CDR3 reads TGTGCCAGCAGCCCCCTGCGCGCAGATACGCAGTATTTT.

V usage is TRBV12-3 or TRBV12-4 and J usage is TRBJ1-5; 8 bases line up with TRBD1. The junction had 1 base not matched to a gene; V was cut back by 8 bases and J by 1 base. CDR3 length: 13 residues. The CDR3: CASGTGSNQPQHF. CDR3 sequence (DNA): TGTGCCAGCGGGACAGGCAGCAATCAGCCCCAGCATTTT.

The chain uses TRBV6-5 and TRBJ2-7; a weak D match, TRBD1 (6 bases). From germline, CDR1 is MNHEY and CDR2 SVGAGI. Trimming removed 6 bases at V and 3 bases at J, with 9 bases between. The CDR3 covers 12 residues. The CDR3 DNA is TGTGCCAGCAGGGACAGCCACTACGAGCAGTACTTC. Protein product: CASRDSHYEQYF.

This clone was detected only once. This chain joins TRBV5-6 and TRBJ2-1; a weak D match, TRBD2 (6 bases). CDR3 length: 15 residues. Trimming took off 5 bases at V and 0 bases at J, with 12 bases between the two ends. Germline V lookup: CDR1 SGHDT, CDR2 YYEEEE. This CDR3 is CASRGGVTSYNEQFF. The CDR3 nucleotides are TGTGCCAGCAGAGGAGGGGTGACCTCCTACAATGAGCAGTTCTTC.

V usage is TRBV10-2 and J usage is TRBJ2-5; the match to TRBD2 covers 9 bases. Per germline, CDR1 WSHSY and CDR2 SAAADI. J gave up 4 bases and V 5 bases, and 8 bases lay outside the gene matches. The CDR3 length is 15 residues. Written as DNA, the CDR3 is TGCGCCAGCAGTTCCATCATTAGCGGGAGAGAGACCCAGTACTTC. It encodes CASSSIISGRETQYF.

V is TRBV7-8 and J is TRBJ2-3; 9 nucleotides align to TRBD2. CDR1 is SGHVS and CDR2 is FQNEAQ in the germline V gene. The CDR3 covers 16 residues. Trimming took 1 base from V and 3 from J; bases not matched to a gene: 5. CDR3 sequence reads: CASSLGRGGLTDTQYF. The CDR3 DNA sequence: TGTGCCAGCAGCTTAGGGCGGGGGGGCCTGACAGATACGCAGTATTTT.

V gene TRBV6-5 combines with J gene TRBJ2-7; 10 bases are a match to TRBD1. Germline loops: CDR1 MNHEY, CDR2 SVGAGI. Trimming at V came to 0 bases and at J to 5 bases, leaving 4 bases not matched to a gene. This CDR3 spans 15 amino acids. Written as DNA, the CDR3 is TGTGCCAGCAGTTACTCGGGGACAGGGGTCGACGAGCAGTACTTC. It translates to CASSYSGTGVDEQYF.

The chain couples TRBV4-3 to TRBJ1-1; no definite D call. CDR1 LGHNA and CDR2 YSLEER come from the germline V gene. Deletions cut 0 bases from V and 7 bases from J, with 12 bases between. The CDR3 contains 14 residues. The CDR3 DNA reads as TGCGCCAGCAGCCAAGATAGGAGCACTGATGAAGCTTTCTTT. It translates to CASSQDRSTDEAFF.

V gene TRBV20-1 combines with J gene TRBJ1-3; the D gene is possibly TRBD1 (5 bases). Germline values: CDR1 DFQATT, CDR2 SNEGSKA (reference sequence). This CDR3 is built from 10 residues. With 3 bases removed from V and 10 bases from J, the gap between germline ends came to 7 bases. The CDR3 nucleotides are TGCAGTGCTAGCGCAGGGACCATATATTTT. Residues: CSASAGTIYF.

V gene TRBV7-2 combines with J gene TRBJ2-2; D gene ambiguous. The V gene lost 1 base and the J gene lost 3 bases, with 6 bases spanning the gap. The CDR3 runs to 14 residues. From germline, CDR1 is SGHTA and CDR2 FQGNSA. CDR3 DNA sequence: TGTGCCAGCAGCTTAGATCCGTACACCGGGGAGCTGTTTTTT. It translates to CASSLDPYTGELFF.

This chain links TRBV2 with TRBJ2-5; D is perhaps TRBD2 (6 bases). The CDR3 has 11 residues. Trimming took 7 bases from V and 4 from J, leaving 7 bases between them. In germline, CDR1 is SNHLY, CDR2 FYNNEI. Here the CDR3 reads CASMGGETQYF. In nucleotides, the CDR3 is TGTGCCAGCATGGGGGGAGAGACCCAGTACTTC.

V gene TRBV4-1 combines with J gene TRBJ2-3, with D maybe TRBD2 (6 bases). Germline CDR1 is MGHRA and CDR2 is YSYEKL. CDR3 length equals 13 residues. The V and J ends lost 1 base and 10 bases respectively, with 12 bases between them. DNA of the CDR3: TGCGCCAGCAGCCAAGCGATGGTAGCGGCGCAGTATTTT. Translating it yields CASSQAMVAAQYF.

This chain connects TRBV7-3 to TRBJ1-2; 10 positions match TRBD1. J lost 3 bases, V lost 5 bases, and 6 bases had no gene match. CDR3 length equals 15 residues. Germline lookup yields CDR1 SGHTA and CDR2 FQGTGA. The CDR3 protein is CASSPRQGAYYGYTF. In DNA, the CDR3 is TGTGCCAGCAGCCCCCGACAGGGGGCTTACTATGGCTACACCTTC.

The gene calls are TRBV6-5 and TRBJ2-3; the match to TRBD2 covers 7 bases. CDR1 and CDR2 from the germline V gene are MNHEY and SVGAGI. This CDR3 has 13 residues. V was clipped by 8 bases and J by 3 bases; unmatched bases: 5. In DNA, the CDR3 is TGTGCCAGCCGGGATAGCGGGACAGATACGCAGTATTTT. It is translated as CASRDSGTDTQYF.

The V and J genes are TRBV6-2 or TRBV6-3 and TRBJ2-6, with 9 bases aligning to TRBD1. The J segment lost 3 bases and the V segment lost 7 bases, leaving 10 bases of the junction unmatched. There are 17 residues in the CDR3. CDR1 is MNHEY and CDR2 is SVGEGT in the germline V gene. The CDR3 sequence: CASTPETGGGGANVLTF. The CDR3 DNA reads TGTGCCAGCACCCCCGAGACAGGGGGAGGTGGGGCCAACGTCCTGACTTTC.